The 18 T cell receptor beta chains below all came from one sample that was sequenced in a study of response to subunit inactivated influenza vaccine. TCRdb analysed the RT-PCR reads with MiXCR anew, one entry per CDR3 protein. The profile covers under 950,000 distinct CDR3 sequences, with 21% appearing a single time and approximately 10% taken by the ten largest. The sequenced sample was PBMCs from blood, obtained roughly 5 days after vaccination. These receptors were taken from a man in his fifties who received an inactivated influenza vaccine.

The V call is TRBV6-5, the J call TRBJ2-7, with 9 bases matching TRBD1. CDR1 and CDR2 from the germline V gene are MNHEY and SVGAGI. The ends lost 2 bases at V and 5 bases at J; junction bases unmatched: 10. This CDR3 comprises 16 residues. The CDR3 is CASSYRLTGTGNEQYF. DNA of the CDR3: TGTGCCAGCAGTTACCGACTCACCGGGACAGGGAACGAGCAGTACTTC.

The chain combines TRBV19 with TRBJ2-2; tentatively, D is TRBD2 (5 bases). V lost 9 bases and J 0 bases, leaving 11 bases between the germline ends. The CDR3 length is 14 residues. Germline values: CDR1 LNHDA, CDR2 SQIVND (reference sequence). This CDR3 reads CASSRRPNTGELFF. The DNA of the CDR3 is TGTGCCAGCTCACGGAGGCCGAACACCGGGGAGCTGTTTTTT.

The chain carries TRBV5-6 and TRBJ2-1; D remains ambiguous. The CDR3 extends over 11 amino acids. V lost 6 bases to trimming and J lost 9 bases, with 10 bases between them. CDR1 and CDR2 (germline): SGHDT, YYEEEE. The DNA of the CDR3 is TGTGCCAGCAATCAGCATACTGAGCAGTTCTTC. Encoded protein: CASNQHTEQFF.

The rearrangement joins TRBV6-5 to TRBJ1-2; D not certain. The germline gives CDR1 MNHEY, CDR2 SVGAGI. V shed 0 bases and J shed 1 base, with 9 bases lying between them. There are 15 residues in the CDR3. The CDR3, as DNA: TGTGCCAGCAGTTACTCGACGGGTAATAACTATGGCTACACCTTC. This sequence encodes CASSYSTGNNYGYTF.

As for this clonotype: Compared with germline, one end of the junction differs, possibly owing to a read error. The CDR3 sequence is CASSQVSGGARNF. Written as DNA, the CDR3 is TGTGCCAGCAGCCAAGTCTCAGGGGGCGCCAGGAATTTT. The chain carries TRBV4-2 and TRBJ2-3; 8 nucleotides align to TRBD1. The CDR3 is 13 amino acids. Germline V gene lookup returns CDR1 LGHNA and CDR2 YNFKEQ.

This clonotype was counted only a few times. The chain links TRBV12-3 or TRBV12-4 to TRBJ2-5; 8 bases are shared with TRBD1. V lost 6 bases, J lost 5 bases, and 14 bases stayed unmatched. The CDR3 is 16 amino acids. CDR3 loop: CASSTGTGRAWETQYF. In DNA form, the CDR3 reads TGTGCCAGCAGCACGGGGACAGGACGGGCGTGGGAGACCCAGTACTTC.

This clonotype was observed a few times. The V call is TRBV4-3, the J call TRBJ2-5; 12 nucleotides match TRBD2. The CDR3 runs 18 residues. After removal of 0 bases from V and 5 bases from J, the junction contained 10 bases not matched to a gene. CDR1 is LGHNA, CDR2 YSLEER, per germline. The CDR3 DNA is TGCGCCAGCAGCCAAGATCTAGCGGGGGGGTACCTCTGGGAGACCCAGTACTTC. It yields the protein CASSQDLAGGYLWETQYF.

This clonotype was seen many times. This chain connects TRBV4-1 to TRBJ2-7, with D unclear. This CDR3 spans 14 amino acids. Per germline, CDR1 MGHRA and CDR2 YSYEKL. V was clipped by 4 bases and J by 2 bases, with 12 bases between them. The CDR3 DNA sequence: TGCGCCAGCAGCCGAGGTGACGGAACCTACGAGCAGTACTTC. Translating it yields CASSRGDGTYEQYF.

This rearrangement joins TRBV15 to TRBJ2-7; no clear D. V was cut by 0 bases and J by 2 bases, with 5 bases left in between. Per the germline V gene, CDR1 is LNHNV and CDR2 is YYDKDF (reference sequence). The CDR3 spans 13 residues. The CDR3 coding sequence is TGTGCCACCAGCAGAGATGTCGCCTACGAGCAGTACTTC. It codes for CATSRDVAYEQYF.

The chain is built from TRBV12-3 or TRBV12-4 and TRBJ2-4, with TRBD1 as a possible D gene (6 bases). This CDR3 has 17 residues. V was pared by 4 bases and J by 1 base, with 17 bases between. The chain's CDR3 is CASSSRPGAVAKNIQYF. CDR3 coding DNA: TGTGCCAGCAGTTCCAGACCAGGGGCCGTCGCCAAAAACATTCAGTACTTC.

This chain links TRBV11-2 with TRBJ2-6, with 8 bases that match TRBD1. CDR3 size: 18 residues. Germline V lookup: CDR1 SGHAT, CDR2 FQNNGV. J was trimmed by 0 bases and V by 3 bases; bases with no gene match: 7. In DNA form, the CDR3 reads TGTGCCAGCAGCTTGGGAGGACAGGGCACCTCTGGGGCCAACGTCCTGACTTTC. Its protein is CASSLGGQGTSGANVLTF.

The chain recombines TRBV7-2 with TRBJ2-3; D possibly corresponds to TRBD2 (5 bases). This CDR3 has 16 amino acids. Germline CDR1 is SGHTA and CDR2 is FQGNSA. V lost 5 bases and J 4 bases, leaving 19 bases between the germline ends. The CDR3 sequence: CASSPRTSGGADTQYF. The CDR3 bases are TGTGCCAGCAGCCCAAGAACTAGTGGTGGCGCAGATACGCAGTATTTT.

This clonotype was seen ten or more times. This CDR3 is CASSLEPGGSSYNEQFF. The CDR3 DNA sequence: TGTGCCAGCAGTTTGGAGCCCGGGGGGAGCTCCTACAATGAGCAGTTCTTC. The chain has TRBV28 and TRBJ2-1, with 7 nucleotides matching TRBD2. From germline, CDR1 is MDHEN and CDR2 SYDVKM. With 3 bases clipped from V and 0 bases from J, the junction kept 8 bases outside the gene matches. The CDR3 extends over 17 amino acids.

This clonotype was observed a few times. CDR3 loop: CASRLAGQPRNTIYF. The CDR3 nucleotides are TGTGCCAGCAGGCTAGCCGGACAGCCGCGAAACACCATATATTTT. The chain joins TRBV12-3 or TRBV12-4 to TRBJ1-3; TRBD1 might be the D (6 bases). The CDR3 has 15 amino acids. Trimming removed 6 bases at V and 5 bases at J, with 17 bases between.

This clonotype occurred a few times. V and J are TRBV4-2 and TRBJ1-2; 8 nucleotides agree with TRBD1. V lost 5 bases, J lost 5 bases, and 4 bases stayed unmatched. The CDR3 extends over 13 amino acids. The germline V gene encodes CDR1 LGHNA and CDR2 YNFKEQ. As DNA, the CDR3 is TGTGCCAGCAGCAGGGGACAGGAATATGGCTACACCTTC. This gives the protein CASSRGQEYGYTF.

The chain links TRBV30 to TRBJ1-2; TRBD1 is a possible D gene (5 bases). CDR3 size: 14 residues. Germline CDR1 is GTSNPN and CDR2 is SVGIG (reference sequence). Trimming left V 3 bases short and J 4 bases short, with 15 bases between. CDR3 sequence: CAWSDSWGSYGYTF. The CDR3 DNA follows: TGTGCCTGGAGCGACTCTTGGGGCAGCTATGGCTACACCTTC.

CDR3 coding DNA: TGTGCCAGCAGCTTAGTAATACTAGCGGGAGGGTACAATGAGCAGTTCTTC. Translated, it gives CASSLVILAGGYNEQFF. The V gene is TRBV7-2, the J gene TRBJ2-1; 13 bases are a match to TRBD2. Trimming at V came to 1 base and at J to 4 bases, leaving 4 bases not matched to a gene. Germline values: CDR1 SGHTA, CDR2 FQGNSA. This CDR3 is built from 17 residues.

CDR3 sequence: CASSQEGTGVPDTQYF. The CDR3 coding sequence is TGCGCCAGCAGCCAAGAGGGGACAGGGGTTCCAGATACGCAGTATTTT. The chain combines TRBV4-3 with TRBJ2-3; 10 bases are a match to TRBD1. CDR1 and CDR2 (germline): LGHNA, YSLEER. V gave up 0 bases and J gave up 4 bases; unmatched junction bases: 4. There are 16 residues in the CDR3.